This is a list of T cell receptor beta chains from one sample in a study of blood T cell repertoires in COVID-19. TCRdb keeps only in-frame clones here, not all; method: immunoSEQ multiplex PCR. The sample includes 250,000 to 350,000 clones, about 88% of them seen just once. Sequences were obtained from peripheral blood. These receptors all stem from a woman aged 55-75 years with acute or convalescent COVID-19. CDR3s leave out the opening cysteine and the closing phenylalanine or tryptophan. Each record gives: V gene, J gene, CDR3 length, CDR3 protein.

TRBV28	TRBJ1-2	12	ASSGRAIKGGYT
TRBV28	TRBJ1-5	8	ASKRQGIH
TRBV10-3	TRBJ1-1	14	AIQQGDRGPLAEAF
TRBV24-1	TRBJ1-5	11	ATSDGARKIQH
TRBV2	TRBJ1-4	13	ASRRARTTNEKLF
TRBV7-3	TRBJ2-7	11	ASNPTREDEQY
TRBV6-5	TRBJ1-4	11	ASSYSGGEKLF
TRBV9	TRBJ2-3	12	ASSVGTSLGTQY
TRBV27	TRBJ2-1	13	ASSLFSLVNNEQF
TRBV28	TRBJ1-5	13	ASSLVGTSNQPQH
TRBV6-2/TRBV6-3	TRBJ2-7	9	ASSSAYEQY
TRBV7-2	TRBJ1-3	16	ASSLGAALQGSGNTIY
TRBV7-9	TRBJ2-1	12	ASREGASGNEQF
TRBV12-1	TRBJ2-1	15	ASSFYPQRGAPHEQF
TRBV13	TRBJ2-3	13	ASSSPSGVTDTQY
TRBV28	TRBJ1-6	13	ASISGQGRNSPLH
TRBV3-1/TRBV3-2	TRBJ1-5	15	ASSQENRGRGGQPQH
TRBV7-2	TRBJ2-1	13	ASSLEAGPYNEQF
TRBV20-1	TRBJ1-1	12	SASRGNTNTEAF
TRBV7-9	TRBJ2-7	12	ASSPRDRVGEQY
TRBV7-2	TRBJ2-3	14	ASSLGLAGSTDTQY
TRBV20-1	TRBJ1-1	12	SASEDSSNTEAF
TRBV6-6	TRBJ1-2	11	ASSYGQSYGYT
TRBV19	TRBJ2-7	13	ASSIAPDSVYEQY
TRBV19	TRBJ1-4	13	ASSGRTGTNEKLF
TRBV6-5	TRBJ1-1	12	ASSYQGWDTEAF
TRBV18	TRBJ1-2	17	ASSPRQIRGPQGNYGYT
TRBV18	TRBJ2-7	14	ASSPPPGLAFYEQY
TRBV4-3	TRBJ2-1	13	ASSQGGLAGGEQF
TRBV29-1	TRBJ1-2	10	SELTANYGYT
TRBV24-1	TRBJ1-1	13	ATSGTGGSNTEAF
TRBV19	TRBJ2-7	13	ASSLTGQGRYEQY
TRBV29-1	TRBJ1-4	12	SPRLGQALEKLF
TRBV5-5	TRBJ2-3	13	ASSLDSGRGDTQY
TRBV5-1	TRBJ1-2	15	ASSTLDRGPSVRGYT
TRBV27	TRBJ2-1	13	ASSLLAGSPYEQF
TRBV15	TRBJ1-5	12	ATSRATGRQPQH
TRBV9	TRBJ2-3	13	ASSVGGGSTDTQY
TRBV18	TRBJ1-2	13	ASSPWDRDTRGYT
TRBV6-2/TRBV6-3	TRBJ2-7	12	ASSSGGISYEQY
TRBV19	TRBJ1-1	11	ASSWGENTEAF
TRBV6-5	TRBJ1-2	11	ASSSGQGGGYT
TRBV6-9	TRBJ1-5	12	ATPGQFDIEPQH
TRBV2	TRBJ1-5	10	ASREVREPQH
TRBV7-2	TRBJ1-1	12	ASSFGDRTTEAF
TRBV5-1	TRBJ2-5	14	ASSLVGRGDQETQY
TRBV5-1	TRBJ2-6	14	ASSPGQEAGANVLT
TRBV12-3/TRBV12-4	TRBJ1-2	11	ASRLSPQVGYT
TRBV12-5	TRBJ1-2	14	ASGLDSGLPAYGYT
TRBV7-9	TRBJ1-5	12	ASSSGHPNQPQH
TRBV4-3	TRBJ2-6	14	ASSQVTVPFANVLT
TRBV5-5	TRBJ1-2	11	ASSLNGDYGYT
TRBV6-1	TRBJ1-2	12	ASSEMGRNYGYT
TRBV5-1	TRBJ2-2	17	ASSLGRGTVVANTGELF
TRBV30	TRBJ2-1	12	AWTLGLAGNEQF
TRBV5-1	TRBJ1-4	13	ASSLGGDRGEKLF
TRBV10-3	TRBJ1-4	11	ATQTGGQEKLF
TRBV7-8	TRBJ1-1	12	ASSLRGPSGEAF